This passage covers 28 T cell receptor beta chains from one sample sequenced in a study of graft-versus-host responses after intestinal transplantation. No antigen is known for these receptors. The protocol was immunoSEQ multiplex PCR, while the TCRdb copy is restricted to in-frame clones and leaves out a portion. The repertoire has over 80,000 clones, around 92% of them found once; the top ten carry under 0.2%. The specimen comprised unstimulated CD4+ T cells sorted from spleen or lymph node cells, sampled before transplant. The source is a human donor who was the organ donor for an intestinal transplant.

The chain employs TRBV4-2 and TRBJ2-5; 7 positions agree with TRBD2. The DNA end is more similar to TRBJ2-7, so the J call may be wrong. The CDR3 has 15 amino acids. Germline CDR1 reads LGHNA; CDR2 reads YNFKEQ. The DNA for the CDR3 is TGTGCCAGCAGCCAAGAGGCTAGCGGCTCCTACGAGCAGTACTTC. It encodes CASSQEASGSYEQYF.

V and J are TRBV5-6 and TRBJ2-1; D uncertain. Germline loops: CDR1 SGHDT, CDR2 YYEEEE. This CDR3 has 11 residues. V lost 2 bases to trimming and J lost 7 bases, with 4 bases between them. The CDR3, as DNA: TGTGCCAGCAGCTTTAGAAATGAGCAGTTCTTC. Translating gives CASSFRNEQFF.

The chain joins TRBV28 to TRBJ2-3, with D possibly being TRBD1 (6 bases). V lost 4 bases and J 2 bases, leaving 19 bases between the germline ends. The germline V gene encodes CDR1 MDHEN and CDR2 SYDVKM. This CDR3 has 17 amino acids. This chain's CDR3 is CASSSRTGPLHTDTQYF. The CDR3 region has the DNA TGTGCCAGCAGTTCGAGAACAGGGCCCCTCCACACAGATACGCAGTATTTT.

In nucleotides, the CDR3 is TGTGCCAGCAGCCGTAGGACTAGCGGGGGCTCCTACAATGAGCAGTTCTTC. Translating it yields CASSRRTSGGSYNEQFF. This sequence joins TRBV5-4 and TRBJ2-1, with TRBD2 matching over 13 bases. The junction had 4 bases not matched to a gene; V was cut back by 4 bases and J by 0 bases. Per the germline V gene, CDR1 is SGHNT and CDR2 is YYREEE (reference sequence). The CDR3 contains 17 residues.

This clone has more than one count but fewer than ten. V is TRBV7-2 and J is TRBJ1-3, with 8 bases fitting TRBD1. CDR3 size: 16 residues. V was pared by 0 bases and J by 2 bases, with 3 bases of the junction left unmatched. Germline loops: CDR1 SGHTA, CDR2 FQGNSA. The CDR3 nucleotides read TGTGCCAGCAGCTTAGCCGGGACAGGCCCTGGAAACACCATATATTTT. Its translation: CASSLAGTGPGNTIYF. Full variable domain (remainder filled in from reference TRBV7-2 and TRBJ1-3): GAGVSQSPSNKVTEKGKDVELRCDPISGHTALYWYRQSLGQGLEFLIYFQGNSAPDKSGLPSDRFSAERTGGSVSTLTIQRTQQEDSAVYLCASSLAGTGPGNTIYFGEGSWLTVV.

This chain connects TRBV5-5 to TRBJ2-3; TRBD1 is a possible D gene (6 bases). Germline values: CDR1 SGHKS, CDR2 YYEKEE (reference sequence). Trimming left V 5 bases short and J 0 bases short, with 19 bases between. The CDR3 has 17 residues. The CDR3 loop reads CASSFGQLPPSTDTQYF. CDR3 sequence (DNA): TGTGCCAGCAGTTTCGGACAGCTCCCACCTAGCACAGATACGCAGTATTTT.

CDR3 DNA: TGTGCCAGCAGCCCCCGGTCGCGGATCTCCTACGAGCAGTACTTC. This translates into CASSPRSRISYEQYF. The chain couples TRBV11-2 to TRBJ2-7; no reliable D call. V dropped 5 bases and J dropped 0 bases, with 14 bases sitting between them. Germline CDR1 SGHAT, CDR2 FQNNGV. The CDR3 is 15 residues long. The full variable domain, rest sourced from reference TRBV11-2 and TRBJ2-7, is EAGVAQSPRYKIIEKRQSVAFWCNPISGHATLYWYQQILGQGPKLLIQFQNNGVVDDSQLPKDRFSAERLKGVDSTLKIQPAKLEDSAVYLCASSPRSRISYEQYFGPGTRLTVT.

This chain uses TRBV10-1 with TRBJ1-1; D unresolved. The CDR3 is made up of 15 amino acids. Looked up from germline, CDR1 is WNHNN and CDR2 is SYGVQD (reference sequence). The V end was cut by 0 bases, the J end by 6 bases, with 14 bases between. The CDR3 sequence: CASSESIPGIAEAFF. The CDR3 DNA reads as TGCGCCAGCAGTGAGTCGATTCCGGGGATCGCTGAAGCTTTCTTT.

The V gene is TRBV11-2, the J gene TRBJ2-7, with D possibly matching TRBD1 (5 bases). Per the germline V gene, CDR1 is SGHAT and CDR2 is FQNNGV. CDR3 length: 14 amino acids. With 0 bases removed from V and 3 bases from J, the gap between germline ends came to 9 bases. Here the CDR3 reads CASSLDRQFYEQYF. CDR3 DNA: TGTGCCAGCAGCTTAGATAGACAGTTCTACGAGCAGTACTTC.

The chain uses TRBV4-2 and TRBJ2-2; D may be TRBD2 (5 bases). Trimming removed 0 bases at V and 6 bases at J, with 14 bases between. In germline, CDR1 is LGHNA, CDR2 YNFKEQ. The CDR3 has 16 amino acids. The CDR3 DNA reads as TGTGCCAGCAGCCAAGACAGTCTAGCTATAGCCGGGGAGCTGTTTTTT. Protein product: CASSQDSLAIAGELFF.

This clone was detected only once. The chain has TRBV6-1 and TRBJ1-4, with TRBD1 matching 9 bases. Germline CDR1 reads MNHNS; CDR2 reads SASEGT. With 4 bases clipped from V and 5 bases from J, the junction kept 2 bases outside the gene matches. The CDR3 is 14 residues long. In nucleotides, the CDR3 is TGTGCCAGCAGTGCGGGACAGGGAAATGAAAAACTGTTTTTT. Translating it yields CASSAGQGNEKLFF.

Concerning this clone: A junction end diverges from the germline sequence, so it may reflect a read error. The J gene is TRBJ1-1, the V gene TRBV6-5; TRBD1 matches 9 bases. CDR1 is MNHEY and CDR2 is SVGAGI in the germline V gene. The CDR3 loop spans 13 amino acids. CDR3 protein: CAGSTDRGTEAFF. The CDR3, as DNA: TGTGCCGGCAGCACGGACAGGGGAACTGAAGCTTTCTTT.

Here the CDR3 DNA reads TGTGCCAGCAGCCAAGGGGCGGGGCAGTACTTC. Translating it yields CASSQGAGQYF. The V gene is TRBV14, the J gene TRBJ2-7, with TRBD2 as a possible D gene (5 bases). The CDR3 sequence is 11 residues long. Trimming left V 1 base short and J 9 bases short, with 7 bases between. The germline CDR1 and CDR2 sequences are SGHDN and FVKESK.

This chain uses TRBV4-2 with TRBJ2-3; D is unresolved. Germline V gene data show CDR1 as LGHNA and CDR2 as YNFKEQ. Trimming left V 0 bases short and J 4 bases short, with 11 bases between. This CDR3 has 15 residues. The CDR3, as DNA: TGTGCCAGCAGCCAAGATACAGAAGATGCAGATACGCAGTATTTT. Translation gives CASSQDTEDADTQYF.

CDR3 residues: CASSLVRNTEAFF. The CDR3 DNA reads as TGCGCCAGCAGCCTGGTGAGGAACACTGAAGCTTTCTTT. The gene calls are TRBV5-1 and TRBJ1-1; the D is unclear. The germline V gene encodes CDR1 SGHRS and CDR2 YFSETQ. The CDR3 extends over 13 amino acids. V was trimmed by 4 bases and J by 1 base, leaving 8 bases between them. Filled out from reference TRBV5-1 and TRBJ1-1, the complete variable domain reads KAGVTQTPRYLIKTRGQQVTLSCSPISGHRSVSWYQQTPGQGLQFLFEYFSETQRNKGNFPGRFSGRQFSNSRSEMNVSTLELGDSALYLCASSLVRNTEAFFGQGTRLTVV.

V gene TRBV6-1 combines with J gene TRBJ2-2, with D perhaps TRBD1 (6 bases). Germline values: CDR1 MNHNS, CDR2 SASEGT. The CDR3 covers 12 residues. V lost 9 bases, J lost 3 bases, and 8 bases lay in between. CDR3 sequence: CASTGYTGELFF. In nucleotides, the CDR3 is TGTGCCAGTACAGGGTACACCGGGGAGCTGTTTTTT.

This chain links TRBV5-4 with TRBJ2-5, with TRBD2 matching 8 bases. Trimming took 3 bases from V and 9 from J; bases not matched to a gene: 7. Germline CDR1 and CDR2: SGHNT and YYREEE (reference sequence). The CDR3 runs 13 residues. In nucleotides, the CDR3 is TGTGCCAGCAGCTGGGGGACTAGGGAGGCCCAGTACTTC. Its translation: CASSWGTREAQYF. The entire variable domain, with the rest obtained from reference TRBV5-4 and TRBJ2-5, is as follows: ETGVTQSPTHLIKTRGQQVTLRCSSQSGHNTVSWYQQALGQGPQFIFQYYREEENGRGNFPPRFSGLQFPNYSSELNVNALELDDSALYLCASSWGTREAQYFGPGTRLLVL.

This chain connects TRBV5-1 to TRBJ1-6; 7 bases line up with TRBD1. The length of the CDR3 is 15 residues. The V gene's germline CDR1 is SGHRS and CDR2 YFSETQ. The ends lost 1 base at V and 3 bases at J; junction bases unmatched: 1. For the CDR3, the DNA is TGCGCCAGCAGCTTGCAGGGGGGCTATAATTCACCCCTCCACTTT. Its protein product is CASSLQGGYNSPLHF.

J is TRBJ2-7 and V is TRBV7-2; 10 bases align to TRBD2. Germline V CDR1 and CDR2: SGHTA, FQGNSA. The CDR3 consists of 13 residues. V shed 6 bases and J 6 bases; nucleotides not matched to a gene: 5. The CDR3 coding sequence is TGTGCCAGCAGAATAGCGGGGGGACTCGAGCAGTACTTC. Its protein is CASRIAGGLEQYF. The variable domain in full, completed from reference TRBV7-2 and TRBJ2-7, reads GAGVSQSPSNKVTEKGKDVELRCDPISGHTALYWYRQSLGQGLEFLIYFQGNSAPDKSGLPSDRFSAERTGGSVSTLTIQRTQQEDSAVYLCASRIAGGLEQYFGPGTRLTVT.

The chain joins TRBV19 to TRBJ2-1; weak D call: TRBD1 (6 bases). CDR1 is LNHDA and CDR2 is SQIVND in the germline V gene (reference sequence). The CDR3 spans 15 residues. Trimming cost V 1 base and J 2 bases, with 9 bases left between them. CDR3 loop: CASSIGGGTYNEQFF. DNA for the CDR3: TGTGCCAGTAGTATAGGAGGGGGTACCTACAATGAGCAGTTCTTC. Filled out from reference TRBV19 and TRBJ2-1, the complete variable domain reads DGGITQSPKYLFRKEGQNVTLSCEQNLNHDAMYWYRQDPGQGLRLIYYSQIVNDFQKGDIAEGYSVSREKKESFPLTVTSAQKNPTAFYLCASSIGGGTYNEQFFGPGTRLTVL.

The rearrangement uses TRBV4-3 and TRBJ2-2; D call uncertain. This CDR3 contains 14 residues. Germline CDR1 is LGHNA and CDR2 is YSLEER. Trimming shortened V by 4 bases and J by 5 bases, and 11 bases separated the two germline ends. The CDR3 region has the DNA TGCGCCAGCAGCCCCGAGAGAAGTACCGGGGAGCTGTTTTTT. It encodes CASSPERSTGELFF.

This chain uses TRBV6-6 with TRBJ1-2, with 7 bases that match TRBD1. The V gene end was trimmed by 8 bases and the J gene end by 5 bases; junction bases not matched to a gene: 8. Germline V gene lookup returns CDR1 MNHNY and CDR2 SVGAGI (reference sequence). The CDR3 covers 13 residues. The CDR3 DNA follows: TGTGCCAGCCAGGAAGGGGGCGGGTATGGCTACACCTTC. It translates to CASQEGGGYGYTF.

The V call is TRBV18, the J call TRBJ2-3; maybe TRBD1 (6 bases). Germline V lookup: CDR1 KGHSH, CDR2 LQKENI. There are 12 residues in the CDR3. The V and J ends lost 6 bases and 5 bases respectively, with 9 bases between them. The CDR3 is CASSIGGDTQYF. The CDR3 region has the DNA TGTGCCAGCTCGATAGGGGGAGATACGCAGTATTTT.

V is TRBV5-1 and J is TRBJ2-2, with 7 nucleotides matching TRBD1. The CDR3 loop spans 15 amino acids. V was clipped by 2 bases and J by 6 bases; unmatched bases: 7. The germline V gene encodes CDR1 SGHRS and CDR2 YFSETQ. The CDR3 nucleotides are TGCGCCAGCAGCTTACAGGGGCTTAAAGCCGGGGAGCTGTTTTTT. Amino acids: CASSLQGLKAGELFF.

The chain recombines TRBV19 with TRBJ1-5, with TRBD1 matching over 9 bases. V shed 6 bases, J shed 2 bases, and the junction held 8 bases outside the gene matches. The CDR3 extends over 16 amino acids. Looked up from germline, CDR1 is LNHDA and CDR2 is SQIVND (reference sequence). The CDR3 protein is CASRRGGDRGNQPQHF. The CDR3 DNA is TGTGCCAGTAGGAGGGGGGGGGACAGGGGCAATCAGCCCCAGCATTTT.

V gene TRBV6-1 combines with J gene TRBJ2-7; TRBD1 matches 8 bases. The V gene end was trimmed by 4 bases and the J gene end by 0 bases; junction bases not matched to a gene: 14. Germline V gene lookup returns CDR1 MNHNS and CDR2 SASEGT. This CDR3 spans 18 amino acids. The CDR3, as DNA: TGTGCCAGCAGTGGTACCGGGACAGGCCTAAGATCCTCCTACGAGCAGTACTTC. Translating it yields CASSGTGTGLRSSYEQYF.

V is TRBV5-1 and J is TRBJ1-1; D is possibly TRBD1 (6 bases). Germline V CDR1 and CDR2: SGHRS, YFSETQ. Trimming left V 0 bases short and J 5 bases short, with 20 bases between. This CDR3 is built from 17 residues. In DNA, the CDR3 is TGCGCCAGCAGCTTGGATCAGACAGGTAGGCGAAATACTGAAGCTTTCTTT. It translates to CASSLDQTGRRNTEAFF. The entire variable domain, with the rest obtained from reference TRBV5-1 and TRBJ1-1, is as follows: KAGVTQTPRYLIKTRGQQVTLSCSPISGHRSVSWYQQTPGQGLQFLFEYFSETQRNKGNFPGRFSGRQFSNSRSEMNVSTLELGDSALYLCASSLDQTGRRNTEAFFGQGTRLTVV.

The CDR3 DNA is TGTGCCAGCAGTCAACAGGGGGCTGAAGATACGCAGTATTTT. This translates into CASSQQGAEDTQYF. The chain couples TRBV7-3 to TRBJ2-3; 9 bases align to TRBD1. The CDR3 spans 14 residues. The trim removed 6 bases at V and 5 bases at J, leaving 6 bases unmatched. Germline-derived CDR1 and CDR2 are SGHTA and FQGTGA.